The 14 T cell receptor beta chains listed next were all sequenced from one sample in a study of CD8+ T cells in alopecia areata. Indicated treatment: oral pan-JAK inhibitor, 5-10 mg twice daily. Extraction of RNA preceded its reverse transcription into cDNA, which served as the sequencing template. The repertoire was sequenced with immunoSEQ multiplex PCR; TCRdb's copy has only in-frame clones and lacks some. This sample yields roughly 200,000 clones, of which 55% to 70% are seen a single time; approximately 3.5% belongs to the top ten. Sequences were derived from CD4+ T cells sorted from blood, sampled at week 4, from a patient treated with tofacitinib. The receptors here all came from a human donor with alopecia areata.

There are a few counts of this clone. One junction end does not reproduce the germline sequence, and a read error may be involved. The J gene is TRBJ2-3, the V gene TRBV11-3; TRBD1 is a possible D gene (6 bases). Germline CDR1 SGHNT, CDR2 YENEEA. The CDR3 is 15 residues long. CDR3: CASSFRQDSTYTQYF. The DNA of the CDR3 is TGTGCCAGCAGCTTTAGACAGGACTCCACATATACGCAGTATTTT.

The V gene is TRBV5-7, the J gene TRBJ2-2; TRBD1 might be the D (5 bases). TRBV5-7 is noted as an ORF with a role that remains uncertain. Trimming stripped 3 bases from V and 6 bases from J, with 12 bases between. The CDR3 contains 14 residues. CDR3 sequence: CASSSAGSSGELFF. CDR3 nucleotide sequence: TGTGCCAGCAGCTCGGCAGGGTCATCCGGGGAGCTGTTTTTT.

The chain links TRBV5-1 to TRBJ1-1; possible D gene TRBD1, 5 bases. Trimming pared 1 base from V and 10 bases from J, leaving 14 bases between. This CDR3 contains 13 residues. Germline-derived CDR1 and CDR2 are SGHRS and YFSETQ. This chain's CDR3 is CASSLTGEVRAFF. The CDR3 coding sequence is TGCGCCAGCAGCTTGACAGGTGAGGTACGAGCTTTCTTT.

The V call is TRBV29-1, the J call TRBJ1-3; D ambiguous. The CDR3 is 14 residues long. Germline CDR1 and CDR2: SQVTM and ANQGSEA. Trimming stripped 6 bases from V and 0 bases from J, with 12 bases between. CDR3 bases: TGCAGCGTCCATTACTACAGCTCTGGAAACACCATATATTTT. Its protein product is CSVHYYSSGNTIYF.

The V gene is TRBV27, the J gene TRBJ2-7, with a possible D match to TRBD2 (5 bases). The CDR3 totals 17 residues. Germline CDR1 is MNHEY and CDR2 is SMNVEV (reference sequence). V gave up 0 bases and J gave up 0 bases, with 15 bases separating them. The CDR3 DNA reads as TGTGCCAGCAGTTTATCTCCCTACGGGGATAGCTCCTACGAGCAGTACTTC. This codes for CASSLSPYGDSSYEQYF.

This clone was counted a few times. V usage is TRBV15 and J usage is TRBJ1-1; D remains ambiguous. The V and J ends lost 3 bases and 9 bases respectively, with 20 bases between them. This CDR3 is 15 amino acids long. Per germline, CDR1 LNHNV and CDR2 YYDKDF (reference sequence). The CDR3 DNA follows: TGTGCCACCAGCAGGACCGGGTCCCACGGGGTAAAAGCTTTCTTT. This translates into CATSRTGSHGVKAFF.

The rearrangement links TRBV7-9 to TRBJ2-5, with D possibly being TRBD1 (6 bases). The length of the CDR3 is 11 residues. Trimming stripped 8 bases from V and 5 bases from J, with 9 bases between. The germline gives CDR1 SEHNR, CDR2 FQNEAQ (reference sequence). CDR3 region: CASVRGETQYF. CDR3 coding DNA: TGTGCCAGCGTGAGGGGGGAGACCCAGTACTTC. Using reference TRBV7-9 and TRBJ2-5 for the parts outside the CDR3, the full variable domain is DTGVSQNPRHKITKRGQNVTFRCDPISEHNRLYWYRQTLGQGPEFLTYFQNEAQLEKSRLLSDRFSAERPKGSFSTLEIQRTEQGDSAMYLCASVRGETQYFGPGTRLLVL.

The chain carries TRBV6-5 and TRBJ2-6, with D perhaps matching TRBD2 (5 bases). V lost 3 bases to trimming and J lost 0 bases, with 9 bases between them. The CDR3 covers 16 residues. Germline V gene sequence: CDR1 MNHEY, CDR2 SVGAGI. The CDR3 protein is CASSYSEISGANVLTF. CDR3 in DNA: TGTGCCAGCAGTTATAGCGAGATCTCTGGGGCCAACGTCCTGACTTTC.

The CDR3 DNA reads as TGTGCCAGCGCTCGGAGGACGGGTGAGGCCCAGCATTTT. Its protein is CASARRTGEAQHF. The V gene is TRBV2, the J gene TRBJ1-5; D not resolved. The CDR3 sequence is 13 residues long. The germline V gene encodes CDR1 SNHLY and CDR2 FYNNEI. Trimming removed 8 bases at V and 11 bases at J, with 19 bases between.

The rearrangement uses TRBV2 and TRBJ1-1; D call uncertain. V lost 3 bases to trimming and J lost 4 bases, with 15 bases between them. Per germline, CDR1 SNHLY and CDR2 FYNNEI. The CDR3 has 15 residues. The CDR3 protein is CASSEAGRTSTEAFF. For the CDR3, the DNA is TGTGCCAGCAGTGAGGCGGGCAGGACCTCCACTGAAGCTTTCTTT. The full variable domain, rest sourced from reference TRBV2 and TRBJ1-1, is EPEVTQTPSHQVTQMGQEVILRCVPISNHLYFYWYRQILGQKVEFLVSFYNNEISEKSEIFDDQFSVERPDGSNFTLKIRSTKLEDSAMYFCASSEAGRTSTEAFFGQGTRLTVV.

This clone occurred a few times. The rearrangement links TRBV6-6 to TRBJ1-1; D is unclear. The CDR3 consists of 11 residues. Per the germline V gene, CDR1 is MNHNY and CDR2 is SVGAGI (reference sequence). V dropped 2 bases and J dropped 11 bases, with 9 bases sitting between them. CDR3 sequence reads: CASSYANEAFF. DNA of the CDR3: TGTGCCAGCAGTTACGCCAACGAGGCTTTCTTT.

The chain links TRBV4-1 to TRBJ2-7, with 9 positions matching TRBD1. Germline assignment: CDR1 MGHRA and CDR2 YSYEKL. This CDR3 has 15 residues. Trimming removed 2 bases from V and 4 bases from J; junction bases left unmatched: 6. CDR3 bases: TGCGCCAGCAGCCAACGAGGGACAGGGATTTACGAGCAGTACTTC. The encoded protein is CASSQRGTGIYEQYF.

In this sample, this clone turned up a few times. The genes are TRBV27 and TRBJ2-2; D gene unclear. The germline V and J ends were trimmed by 1 base and 6 bases, with 3 bases remaining between them. Germline V gene lookup returns CDR1 MNHEY and CDR2 SMNVEV (reference sequence). This CDR3 comprises 12 residues. This CDR3 is CASSLWAGELFF. The CDR3 DNA sequence: TGTGCCAGCAGTTTATGGGCCGGGGAGCTGTTTTTT.

This clone appeared a few times. V is TRBV5-1 and J is TRBJ2-2, with D tentatively TRBD1 or TRBD2 (5 bases each). From germline, CDR1 is SGHRS and CDR2 YFSETQ. Trimming removed 6 bases at V and 5 bases at J, with 11 bases between. The CDR3 sequence is 13 residues long. CDR3 nucleotide sequence: TGCGCCAGCAACATGGGGGATACCGGGGAGCTGTTTTTT. Translation gives CASNMGDTGELFF.